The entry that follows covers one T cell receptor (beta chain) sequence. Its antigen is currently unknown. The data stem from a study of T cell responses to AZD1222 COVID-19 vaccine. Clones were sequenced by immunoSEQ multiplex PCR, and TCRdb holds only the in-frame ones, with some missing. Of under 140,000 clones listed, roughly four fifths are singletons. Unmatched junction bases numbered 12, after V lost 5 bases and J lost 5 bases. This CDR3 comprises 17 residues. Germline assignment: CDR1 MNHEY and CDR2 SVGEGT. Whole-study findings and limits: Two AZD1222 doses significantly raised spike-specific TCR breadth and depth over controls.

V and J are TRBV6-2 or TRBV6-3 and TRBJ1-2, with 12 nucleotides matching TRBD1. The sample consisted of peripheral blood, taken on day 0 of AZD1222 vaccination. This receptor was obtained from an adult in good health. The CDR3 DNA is TGTGCCAGCAGTCGCCGGGACAGGGGGCGATCTCGGTATGGCTACACCTTC. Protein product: CASSRRDRGRSRYGYTF.